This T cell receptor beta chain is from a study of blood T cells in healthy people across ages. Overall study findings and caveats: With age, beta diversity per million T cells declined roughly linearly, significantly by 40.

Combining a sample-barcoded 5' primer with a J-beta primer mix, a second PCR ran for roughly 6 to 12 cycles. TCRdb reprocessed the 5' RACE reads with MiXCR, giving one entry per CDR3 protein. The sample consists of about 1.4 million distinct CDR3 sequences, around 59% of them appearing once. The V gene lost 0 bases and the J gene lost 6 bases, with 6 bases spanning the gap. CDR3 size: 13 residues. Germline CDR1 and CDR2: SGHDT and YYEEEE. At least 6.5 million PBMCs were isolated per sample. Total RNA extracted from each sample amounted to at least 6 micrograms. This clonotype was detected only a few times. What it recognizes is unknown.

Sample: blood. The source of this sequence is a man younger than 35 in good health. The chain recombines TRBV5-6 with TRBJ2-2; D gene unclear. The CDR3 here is CASSLASAGELFF. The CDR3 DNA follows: TGTGCCAGCAGCTTGGCTTCGGCCGGGGAGCTGTTTTTT.